This TCR beta chain is from a study of cytomegalovirus exposure and HLA in healthy donors. The CDR3 is made up of 17 amino acids. The germline V gene has CDR1 SEHNR and CDR2 FQNEAQ (reference sequence). The ends lost 1 base at V and 4 bases at J; junction bases unmatched: 9. Measured with immunoSEQ multiplex PCR; TCRdb has only the in-frame clones, and not every one. In the table there are 150,000 to 250,000 clones, approximately 80% of which are singletons. Material: PBMCs. The receptor was derived from a woman aged 30 to 39 in good health and CMV-seropositive. The chain couples TRBV7-9 to TRBJ2-7; 11 bases align to TRBD2. The CDR3 reads CASSLVVSGRAGYEQYF. In DNA form, the CDR3 reads TGTGCCAGCAGCTTAGTAGTTAGCGGGAGGGCTGGGTACGAGCAGTACTTC.